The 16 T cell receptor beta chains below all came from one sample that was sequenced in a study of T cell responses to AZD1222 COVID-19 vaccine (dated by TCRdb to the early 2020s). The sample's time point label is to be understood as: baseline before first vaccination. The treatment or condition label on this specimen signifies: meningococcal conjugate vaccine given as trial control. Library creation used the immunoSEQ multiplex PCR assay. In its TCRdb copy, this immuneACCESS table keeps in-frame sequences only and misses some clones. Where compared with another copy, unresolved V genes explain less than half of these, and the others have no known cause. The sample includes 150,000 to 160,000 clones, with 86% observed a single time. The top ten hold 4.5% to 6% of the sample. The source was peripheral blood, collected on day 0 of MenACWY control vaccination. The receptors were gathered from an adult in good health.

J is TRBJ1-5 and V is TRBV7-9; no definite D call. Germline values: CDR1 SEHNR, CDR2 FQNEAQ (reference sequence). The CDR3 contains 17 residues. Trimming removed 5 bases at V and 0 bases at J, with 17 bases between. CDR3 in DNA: TGTGCCAGCAGCCCATTAGGGTCCTGGGATAGCAATCAGCCCCAGCATTTT. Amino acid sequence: CASSPLGSWDSNQPQHF.

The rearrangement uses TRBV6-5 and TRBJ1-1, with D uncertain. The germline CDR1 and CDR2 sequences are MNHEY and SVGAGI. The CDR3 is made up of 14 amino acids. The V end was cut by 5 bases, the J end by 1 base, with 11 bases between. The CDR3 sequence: CASSTTFGNTEAFF. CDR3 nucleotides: TGTGCCAGCAGTACCACATTCGGGAACACTGAAGCTTTCTTT.

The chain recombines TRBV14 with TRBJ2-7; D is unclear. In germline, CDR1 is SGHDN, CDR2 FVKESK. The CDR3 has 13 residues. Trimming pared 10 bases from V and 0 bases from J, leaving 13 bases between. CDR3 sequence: CATSPSSSYEQYF. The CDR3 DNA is TGTGCCACCTCACCTTCTAGCTCCTACGAGCAGTACTTC.

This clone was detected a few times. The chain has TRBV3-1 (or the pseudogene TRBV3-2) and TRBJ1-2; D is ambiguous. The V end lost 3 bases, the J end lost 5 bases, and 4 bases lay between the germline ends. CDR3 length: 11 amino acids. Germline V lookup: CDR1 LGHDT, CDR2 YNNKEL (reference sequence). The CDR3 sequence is CASSQGYGYTF. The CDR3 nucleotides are TGTGCCAGCAGCCAGGGGTATGGCTACACCTTC.

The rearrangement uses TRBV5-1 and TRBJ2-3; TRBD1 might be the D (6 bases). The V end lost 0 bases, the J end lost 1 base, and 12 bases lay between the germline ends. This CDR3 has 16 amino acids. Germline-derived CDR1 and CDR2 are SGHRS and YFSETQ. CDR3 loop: CASSLGATGGTDTQYF. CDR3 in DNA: TGCGCCAGCAGCTTGGGTGCGACAGGTGGCACAGATACGCAGTATTTT.

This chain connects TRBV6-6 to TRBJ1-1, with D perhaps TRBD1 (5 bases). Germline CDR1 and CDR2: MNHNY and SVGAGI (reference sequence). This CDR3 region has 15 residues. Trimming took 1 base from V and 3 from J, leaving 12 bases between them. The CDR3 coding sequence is TGTGCCAGCAGTTACTGGGGGGACGCAGACACTGAAGCTTTCTTT. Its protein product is CASSYWGDADTEAFF.

In DNA, the CDR3 is TGCGCCAGCAGTGCTGTGGGGGGAACTGAAGCTTTCTTT. It specifies CASSAVGGTEAFF. The chain uses TRBV10-2 and TRBJ1-1; D is possibly TRBD1 (5 bases). Trimming took off 4 bases at V and 5 bases at J, with 11 bases between the two ends. The V gene's germline CDR1 is WSHSY and CDR2 SAAADI. The length of the CDR3 is 13 residues.

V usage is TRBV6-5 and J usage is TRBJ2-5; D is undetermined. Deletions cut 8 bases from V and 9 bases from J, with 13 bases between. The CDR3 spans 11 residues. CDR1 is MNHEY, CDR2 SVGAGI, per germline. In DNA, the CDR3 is TGTGCCAGCGGTCAACTAATGGCCCAGTACTTC. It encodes CASGQLMAQYF.

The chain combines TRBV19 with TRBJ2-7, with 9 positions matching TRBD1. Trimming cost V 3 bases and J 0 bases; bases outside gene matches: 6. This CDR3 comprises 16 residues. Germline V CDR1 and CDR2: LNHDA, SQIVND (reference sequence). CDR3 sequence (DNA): TGTGCCAGTAGTATTCGGGGACAGGGATACTCCTACGAGCAGTACTTC. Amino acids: CASSIRGQGYSYEQYF.

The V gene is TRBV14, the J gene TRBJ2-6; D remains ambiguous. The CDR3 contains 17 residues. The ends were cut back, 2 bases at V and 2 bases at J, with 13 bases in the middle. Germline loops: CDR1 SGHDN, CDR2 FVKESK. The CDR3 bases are TGTGCCAGCAGCCAATTATTCGGAAGTCCTGGGGCCAACGTCCTGACTTTC. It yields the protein CASSQLFGSPGANVLTF.

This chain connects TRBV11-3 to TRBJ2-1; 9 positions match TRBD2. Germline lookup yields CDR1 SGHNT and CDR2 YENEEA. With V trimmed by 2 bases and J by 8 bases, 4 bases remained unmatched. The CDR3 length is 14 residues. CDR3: CASSLRGRADEQFF. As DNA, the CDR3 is TGTGCCAGCAGCTTACGCGGGAGGGCCGATGAGCAGTTCTTC. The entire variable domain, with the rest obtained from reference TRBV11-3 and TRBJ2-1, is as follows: EAGVVQSPRYKIIEKKQPVAFWCNPISGHNTLYWYLQNLGQGPELLIRYENEEAVDDSQLPKDRFSAERLKGVDSTLKIQPAELGDSAVYLCASSLRGRADEQFFGPGTRLTVL.

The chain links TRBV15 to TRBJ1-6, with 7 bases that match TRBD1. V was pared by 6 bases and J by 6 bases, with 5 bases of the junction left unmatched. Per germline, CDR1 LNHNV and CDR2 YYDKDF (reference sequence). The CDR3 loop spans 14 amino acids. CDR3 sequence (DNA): TGTGCCACCAGGGGGTGGGACAGTAATTCACCCCTCCACTTT. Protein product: CATRGWDSNSPLHF.

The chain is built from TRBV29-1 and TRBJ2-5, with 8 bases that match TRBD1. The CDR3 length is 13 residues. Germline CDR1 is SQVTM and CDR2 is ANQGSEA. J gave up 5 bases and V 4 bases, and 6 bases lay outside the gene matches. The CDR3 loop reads CSVVPGGSETQYF. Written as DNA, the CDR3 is TGCAGCGTTGTCCCAGGGGGCTCGGAGACCCAGTACTTC.

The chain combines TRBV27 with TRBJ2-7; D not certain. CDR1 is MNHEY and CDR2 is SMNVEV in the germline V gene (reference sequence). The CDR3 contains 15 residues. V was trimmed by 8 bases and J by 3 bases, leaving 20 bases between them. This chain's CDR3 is CASQPPGSTNYEQYF. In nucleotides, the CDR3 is TGTGCCAGCCAACCTCCCGGGTCAACTAACTACGAGCAGTACTTC.

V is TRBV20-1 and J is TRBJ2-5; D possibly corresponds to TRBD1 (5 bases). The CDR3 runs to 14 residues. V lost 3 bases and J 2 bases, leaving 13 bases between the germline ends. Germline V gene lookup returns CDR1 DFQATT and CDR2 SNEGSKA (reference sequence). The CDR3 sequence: CSASLRDLQETQYF. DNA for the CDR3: TGCAGTGCTAGTCTCAGGGATTTACAAGAGACCCAGTACTTC.

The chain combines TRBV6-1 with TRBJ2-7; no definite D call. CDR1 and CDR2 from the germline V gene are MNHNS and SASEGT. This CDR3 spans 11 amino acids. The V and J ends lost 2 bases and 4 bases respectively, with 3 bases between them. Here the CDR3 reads CASSERYEQYV. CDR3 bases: TGTGCCAGCAGTGAAAGGTACGAGCAGTACGTC.